One TCR beta chain is described in this entry. Participants were placed into cohorts based on the clinical history they reported. Two negative PCRs, clearance, or symptom resolution had been documented for recovered Cohort 3 donors. This record belongs to a study of blood T cell repertoires in COVID-19. Across the study: Samples representing acute and convalescent COVID-19 were sourced from the United States, Italy and Spain.

TCRdb's copy holds only in-frame clones and misses some; the assay was immunoSEQ multiplex PCR. This sample has approximately 180,000 clones, with 75% to 85% found just once. V was clipped by 5 bases and J by 4 bases; unmatched bases: 6. The CDR3 length is 17 residues. From germline, CDR1 is LGHDT and CDR2 YNNKEL (reference sequence). What was sequenced was PBMCs or T cells enriched from blood (not recorded which). V is TRBV3-1 (or the pseudogene TRBV3-2) and J is TRBJ2-3, with 16 bases lining up with TRBD2. This clonotype was obtained from a man aged 50 to 59 who had recovered from COVID-19. The DNA for the CDR3 is TGTGCCAGCAGCATTGGGACTAGCGGGGGGGCCCCAGATACGCAGTATTTT. This sequence encodes CASSIGTSGGAPDTQYF.